Below are 16 T cell receptor beta chains sequenced from a single sample in a study of T cell changes during pregnancy in multiple sclerosis (dated by TCRdb to between 2019 and 2020). Library method: the immunoSEQ multiplex PCR assay. TCRdb obtained this table from immuneACCESS and retained in-frame rearrangements with V and J assigned. These tables miss some clones; where compared with another copy, unresolved V genes account for less than half of the shortfall, and the remainder is unexplained. The table for this sample lists about 38,000 clones; 90% of them were counted only once. Together, the top ten hold 0.57% of the sample. Specimen: CD4+ T cells from peripheral blood mononuclear cells, collected in the second trimester of pregnancy. These receptors came from a female donor with multiple sclerosis, enrolled in a pregnancy study.

The V and J genes are TRBV2 and TRBJ1-4; 9 bases agree with TRBD1. The CDR3 length is 13 residues. J lost 6 bases, V lost 7 bases, and 3 bases had no gene match. Per germline, CDR1 SNHLY and CDR2 FYNNEI. CDR3 amino acids: CASKGTGYEKLFF. For the CDR3, the DNA is TGTGCCAGCAAAGGGACAGGGTATGAAAAACTGTTTTTT.

In regard to this clone: In the same sample, other DNA sequences code for this CDR3. The J gene is TRBJ2-7, the V gene TRBV5-1; 9 nucleotides line up with TRBD1. Germline V gene data show CDR1 as SGHRS and CDR2 as YFSETQ. The CDR3 loop spans 13 amino acids. The trim removed 5 bases at V and 4 bases at J, leaving 4 bases unmatched. The CDR3 coding sequence is TGCGCCAGCAGACGGACAGGGGTGTACGAGCAGTACTTC. Amino acid sequence: CASRRTGVYEQYF.

CDR3 sequence (DNA): TGTGCCAGCAGTTACGGGGGAGGGATGAACACTGAAGCTTTCTTT. Residues: CASSYGGGMNTEAFF. The chain is built from TRBV6-6 and TRBJ1-1; possibly TRBD1 for D (5 bases). The CDR3 totals 15 residues. The V end lost 2 bases, the J end lost 0 bases, and 10 bases lay between the germline ends. Germline CDR1 MNHNY, CDR2 SVGAGI (reference sequence).

V is TRBV7-9 and J is TRBJ1-1; D not certain. The CDR3 spans 11 residues. Germline V gives CDR1 SEHNR, CDR2 FQNEAQ (reference sequence). Trimming left V 5 bases short and J 6 bases short, with 7 bases between. The DNA of the CDR3 is TGTGCCAGCAGCACTTACTCTGAAGCTTTCTTT. It codes for CASSTYSEAFF.

V and J are TRBV5-6 and TRBJ2-1, with 9 nucleotides matching TRBD2. Germline V gene data show CDR1 as SGHDT and CDR2 as YYEEEE. The ends lost 3 bases at V and 7 bases at J; junction bases unmatched: 11. The CDR3 covers 16 residues. The DNA for the CDR3 is TGTGCCAGCAGCTCCCCAACTGGACTAGCGAGGAATGAGCAGTTCTTC. This translates into CASSSPTGLARNEQFF.

V is TRBV5-4 and J is TRBJ2-5; 10 nucleotides match TRBD1. In germline, CDR1 is SGHNT, CDR2 YYREEE (reference sequence). V lost 4 bases and J lost 5; bases outside the gene matches: 14. This CDR3 region has 17 residues. The CDR3 sequence is CASSLSPGQGTAETQYF. The DNA of the CDR3 is TGTGCCAGCAGCCTGAGTCCGGGACAGGGGACCGCGGAGACCCAGTACTTC.

The V gene is TRBV29-1, the J gene TRBJ2-3; TRBD2 agrees at 11 bases. Germline-derived CDR1 and CDR2 are SQVTM and ANQGSEA. Trimming at V came to 6 bases and at J to 0 bases, leaving 8 bases not matched to a gene. CDR3 size: 16 residues. The CDR3 DNA sequence: TGCAGCGTCGGCGAACTAGCGGGAGCTAGCACAGATACGCAGTATTTT. As protein: CSVGELAGASTDTQYF.

The J gene is TRBJ1-4, the V gene TRBV18; D is possibly TRBD1 (6 bases). Germline CDR1 reads KGHSH; CDR2 reads LQKENI. This CDR3 comprises 14 residues. Trimming took off 3 bases at V and 8 bases at J, with 13 bases between the two ends. CDR3 DNA sequence: TGTGCCAGCTCACCGGGACAACTGCGGGAAAAACTGTTTTTT. This codes for CASSPGQLREKLFF. Full variable domain (remainder filled in from reference TRBV18 and TRBJ1-4): NAGVMQNPRHLVRRRGQEARLRCSPMKGHSHVYWYRQLPEEGLKFMVYLQKENIIDESGMPKERFSAEFPKEGPSILRIQQVVRGDSAAYFCASSPGQLREKLFFGSGTQLSVL.

This chain joins TRBV11-2 and TRBJ2-6; D gene uncertain. Trimming took off 5 bases at V and 3 bases at J, with 11 bases between the two ends. In germline, CDR1 is SGHAT, CDR2 FQNNGV. The CDR3 length is 15 residues. CDR3 protein: CASSPKTGGANVLTF. DNA of the CDR3: TGTGCCAGCAGCCCCAAGACTGGTGGGGCCAACGTCCTGACTTTC.

This chain's CDR3 is CATSRTDTSGSYEQYF. Here the CDR3 DNA reads TGTGCCACCAGCAGAACAGATACTAGCGGGAGCTACGAGCAGTACTTC. The V and J genes are TRBV15 and TRBJ2-7; 11 nucleotides match TRBD2. The CDR3 has 16 residues. V lost 2 bases to trimming and J lost 3 bases; unmatched junction nucleotides: 6. Germline assignment: CDR1 LNHNV and CDR2 YYDKDF (reference sequence).

This chain connects TRBV6-5 to TRBJ1-2, with D tentatively TRBD1 (6 bases). The germline V and J ends were trimmed by 6 bases and 7 bases, with 12 bases remaining between them. CDR3 length equals 12 residues. The germline gives CDR1 MNHEY, CDR2 SVGAGI. CDR3 DNA sequence: TGTGCCAGCAGCCAGGGGTGGGGTGGCTACACCTTC. Encoded protein: CASSQGWGGYTF.

The chain uses TRBV4-3 and TRBJ2-1, with D possibly TRBD2 on 7 matching bases. V lost 2 bases and J lost 3, with 14 bases in between. The germline gives CDR1 LGHNA, CDR2 YSLEER. This CDR3 spans 16 amino acids. CDR3 DNA sequence: TGCGCCAGCAGCCAAATTGGCGGGGGCCTCTACAATGAGCAGTTCTTC. Translating gives CASSQIGGGLYNEQFF.

The chain is built from TRBV2 and TRBJ2-7; 10 bases agree with TRBD1. Germline CDR1 SNHLY, CDR2 FYNNEI. This CDR3 is 15 amino acids long. Trimming cost V 3 bases and J 0 bases; bases outside gene matches: 2. This chain's CDR3 is CASSDRDRGSYEQYF. The DNA of the CDR3 is TGTGCCAGCAGTGACCGGGACAGGGGCTCCTACGAGCAGTACTTC.

The genes are TRBV28 and TRBJ2-5; TRBD1 agrees at 7 bases. This CDR3 has 15 residues. V gave up 6 bases and J gave up 5 bases; unmatched junction bases: 12. The germline CDR1 and CDR2 sequences are MDHEN and SYDVKM. CDR3 nucleotide sequence: TGTGCCAGCAGAGCAAGGACAGGATATGGTGAGACCCAGTACTTC. The encoded protein is CASRARTGYGETQYF.

The genes are TRBV23-1 and TRBJ2-7, with 9 bases identical to TRBD1. TRBV23-1 is labeled an ORF, and its function is uncertain. This CDR3 has 14 amino acids. V dropped 6 bases and J dropped 6; count of bases not matched to a gene: 9. As DNA, the CDR3 is TGCGCCAGCAGGCCCGGGACAGGGCCTTCCGAGCAGTACTTC. Amino acid sequence: CASRPGTGPSEQYF.

The chain employs TRBV5-1 and TRBJ2-2; TRBD2 agrees at 9 bases. V was pared by 0 bases and J by 4 bases, with 4 bases of the junction left unmatched. The CDR3 loop spans 16 amino acids. CDR1 and CDR2 from the germline V gene are SGHRS and YFSETQ. CDR3 nucleotide sequence: TGCGCCAGCAGCTTGGATCCTAGCGGGGTCACCGGGGAGCTGTTTTTT. This sequence encodes CASSLDPSGVTGELFF.